The 15 T cell receptor beta chains given below trace back to one sample, sequenced in a study of CD8 T cells in Susac syndrome (dated by TCRdb to between 2018 and 2021). The library was made by the immunoSEQ multiplex PCR assay. RNA was extracted using the RNeasy kit, and about 0.45 to 1 microgram was reverse transcribed with random hexamers. The raw public reads went through TCRdb reprocessing: fastp at Q25, MiXCR clone calling, in-frame beta chains kept. Rows are unified per CDR3 protein, each entry keeping the most common DNA and genes. The table for this sample lists approximately 190,000 distinct CDR3 sequences; 80% to 95% of them were counted only once. Of the sample, around 0.1% is held by the ten largest clones. What was sequenced was CD4+ T cells from PBMCs. These receptors were obtained from a human donor in good health.

The gene calls are TRBV28 and TRBJ1-1; D gene ambiguous. Trimming shortened V by 3 bases and J by 5 bases, and 13 bases separated the two germline ends. The CDR3 runs to 14 residues. In germline, CDR1 is MDHEN, CDR2 SYDVKM. CDR3 loop: CASSFSGFRTEAFF. The DNA of the CDR3 is TGTGCCAGCAGTTTTTCGGGTTTTCGGACTGAAGCTTTCTTT.

The V gene is TRBV11-2, the J gene TRBJ2-2; D is unclear. V lost 8 bases and J lost 0, with 13 bases in between. Per germline, CDR1 SGHAT and CDR2 FQNNGV. This CDR3 contains 15 residues. This CDR3 reads CASEKGRANTGELFF. CDR3 DNA: TGTGCCAGCGAGAAGGGCCGCGCGAACACCGGGGAGCTGTTTTTT.

V and J are TRBV19 and TRBJ1-5; 8 nucleotides align to TRBD1. V gave up 6 bases and J gave up 7 bases; unmatched junction bases: 5. The length of the CDR3 is 13 residues. The germline V gene has CDR1 LNHDA and CDR2 SQIVND (reference sequence). CDR3 nucleotide sequence: TGTGCCAGTAGGGACAGGGAGGGACAGCCCCAGCATTTT. Amino acid sequence: CASRDREGQPQHF.

The V gene is TRBV14, the J gene TRBJ2-1; weak D call: TRBD1 (6 bases). The ends were cut back, 0 bases at V and 3 bases at J, with 12 bases in the middle. Per the germline V gene, CDR1 is SGHDN and CDR2 is FVKESK. The CDR3 consists of 16 residues. The chain's CDR3 is CASSQDGGAFYNEQFF. In nucleotides, the CDR3 is TGTGCCAGCAGCCAAGATGGGGGCGCGTTCTACAATGAGCAGTTCTTC. Supplemented by reference TRBV14 and TRBJ2-1, the full variable domain reads EAGVTQFPSHSVIEKGQTVTLRCDPISGHDNLYWYRRVMGKEIKFLLHFVKESKQDESGMPNNRFLAERTGGTYSTLKVQPAELEDSGVYFCASSQDGGAFYNEQFFGPGTRLTVL.

The chain carries TRBV7-2 and TRBJ2-3; D possibly corresponds to TRBD2 (7 bases). Germline V gene sequence: CDR1 SGHTA, CDR2 FQGNSA. The CDR3 has 13 residues. Trimming took 6 bases from V and 9 from J, leaving 16 bases between them. CDR3 nucleotide sequence: TGTGCCAGCAGGAGGGGGGGAGGGCAAACGCAGTATTTT. This translates into CASRRGGGQTQYF. The complete variable domain, with remaining parts taken from reference TRBV7-2 and TRBJ2-3, reads GAGVSQSPSNKVTEKGKDVELRCDPISGHTALYWYRQSLGQGLEFLIYFQGNSAPDKSGLPSDRFSAERTGGSVSTLTIQRTQQEDSAVYLCASRRGGGQTQYFGPGTRLTVL.

The V call is TRBV28, the J call TRBJ1-2; weak D call: TRBD1 (6 bases). Trimming took off 6 bases at V and 5 bases at J, with 13 bases between the two ends. The CDR3 runs 13 residues. Germline V CDR1 and CDR2: MDHEN, SYDVKM. CDR3 residues: CASRGAGAYGYTF. DNA for the CDR3: TGTGCCAGCAGGGGGGCCGGCGCATATGGCTACACCTTC.

The V call is TRBV28, the J call TRBJ2-7, with 8 bases matching TRBD1. The V gene end was trimmed by 5 bases and the J gene end by 5 bases; junction bases not matched to a gene: 11. CDR1 and CDR2 from the germline V gene are MDHEN and SYDVKM. The CDR3 extends over 15 amino acids. CDR3 DNA sequence: TGTGCCAGCAGTATCACCGGACAGGGCCAGAACGAGCAGTACTTC. As protein: CASSITGQGQNEQYF.

The chain has TRBV7-3 and TRBJ1-1; maybe TRBD1 (6 bases). Germline CDR1 is SGHTA and CDR2 is FQGTGA. CDR3 length: 15 amino acids. Trimming removed 5 bases from V and 5 bases from J, with 18 bases in between. The CDR3 bases are TGTGCCAGCAGCACTGGACAGCATCGAGATACTGAAGCTTTCTTT. Its protein is CASSTGQHRDTEAFF.

The genes are TRBV12-3 or TRBV12-4 and TRBJ2-1, with TRBD2 matching 8 bases. V shed 5 bases, J shed 12 bases, and the junction held 6 bases outside the gene matches. CDR3 size: 12 residues. For the CDR3, the DNA is TGTGCCAGCAGTAAGAGCGGGGGCAGGCAGTTCTTC. Amino acids: CASSKSGGRQFF.

As concerns this clonotype: One junction end does not reproduce the germline sequence, and a read error may be involved. This rearrangement joins TRBV28 to TRBJ2-1, with D perhaps given as TRBD1 or TRBD2 (6 bases each). Germline V gene lookup returns CDR1 MDHEN and CDR2 SYDVKM. The CDR3 is made up of 11 amino acids. CDR3 region: CASSLTGRSFF. CDR3 bases: TGTGCCAGCAGTCTTACAGGGAGGTCCTTTTTC.

This chain's CDR3 is CASSYSNQNTEAFF. CDR3 sequence (DNA): TGTGCCAGCAGTTACTCGAATCAGAACACTGAAGCTTTCTTT. V gene TRBV6-5 combines with J gene TRBJ1-1; no clear D gene. CDR3 length: 14 amino acids. Trimming shortened V by 0 bases and J by 1 base, and 6 bases separated the two germline ends. The V gene's germline CDR1 is MNHEY and CDR2 SVGAGI.

This clonotype was seen once. The J gene is TRBJ2-5, the V gene TRBV5-6, with 8 positions matching TRBD2. This CDR3 has 15 residues. The junction had 4 bases not matched to a gene; V was cut back by 2 bases and J by 1 base. Germline loops: CDR1 SGHDT, CDR2 YYEEEE. As DNA, the CDR3 is TGTGCCAGCAGCTTCGGGACTAGATCCCAAGAGACCCAGTACTTC. It is translated as CASSFGTRSQETQYF.

The chain couples TRBV12-3 or TRBV12-4 to TRBJ1-5, with TRBD1 matching 11 bases. The CDR3 contains 17 residues. The junction had 5 bases not matched to a gene; V was cut back by 1 base and J by 3 bases. The CDR3 coding sequence is TGTGCCAGCAGTTTAGACGGGACAGGGGGATTCAATCAGCCCCAGCATTTT. It codes for CASSLDGTGGFNQPQHF.

The CDR3 sequence is CASSLSGVGGNTIYF. CDR3 DNA sequence: TGTGCCAGCAGTTTATCTGGGGTTGGTGGAAACACCATATATTTT. The chain carries TRBV28 and TRBJ1-3; D remains unclear. Germline V CDR1 and CDR2: MDHEN, SYDVKM. Trimming took off 1 base at V and 3 bases at J, with 10 bases between the two ends. This CDR3 region has 15 residues.

The gene calls are TRBV21-1 and TRBJ2-7; the table's D gene call, TRBD2, was not cross checked with the DNA. TRBV21-1 is designated a pseudogene. The CDR3 has 16 amino acids. The CDR3 here is CASSKVERGVNYEQYV. In nucleotides, the CDR3 is TGTGCCAGCAGCAAAGTTGAGCGGGGGGTCAACTACGAGCAGTACGTC.